This paragraph reports one T cell receptor (beta chain). This CDR3 has 14 residues. Germline V CDR1 and CDR2: SGHAT, FQDESV (reference sequence). Trimming at V came to 3 bases and at J to 5 bases, leaving 4 bases not matched to a gene. The data stem from a study of blood T cell repertoires in COVID-19. Per the original data handling: Estimated nucleated cell counts came from reference gene primer amplification. Profiling relied on immunoSEQ multiplex PCR, and the TCRdb table lists in-frame clones only, not all of them. That table is the source of V, J and clone size, and D and trimming were worked out from the DNA. The data show about 180,000 clones, approximately 88% seen once.

What was sequenced was peripheral blood. This chain connects TRBV11-1 to TRBJ1-1; 9 nucleotides match TRBD1. The receptor's source is a woman in her forties with COVID-19, enrolled during active disease. As DNA, the CDR3 is TGTGCCAGCAGCTTCTCGACAGGGGGGACTGAAGCTTTCTTT. Translating gives CASSFSTGGTEAFF.